A selection of T cell receptor beta chains follows, all from one sample in a study of cytomegalovirus exposure and HLA in healthy donors. Only in-frame clones appear in the TCRdb table, and some are missing; sequencing was by immunoSEQ multiplex PCR. In the table there are approximately 110,000 clones, 65% to 80% of which are singletons. The specimen sequenced was PBMCs. All receptors derive from a man aged 25 to 40 in good health and CMV-seropositive. Each CDR3 is given with its conserved first and last residue. The D gene is left open where the match is weak. A row's size may be missing; if present it is once, few, many or a size class.

TRBV2,once,TRBJ2-3,-,CASSETSSTDTQYF,TGTGCCAGCAGTGAGACTTCTAGCACAGATACGCAGTATTTT
TRBV4-2,-,TRBJ1-2,-,CASSRQAGGWGYPF,TGTGCCAGCAGCCGCCAGGCGGGGGGCTGGGGCTACCCCTTC
TRBV10-3,-,TRBJ2-5,-,CAISEVAERETQYF,TGTGCCATCAGTGAGGTAGCGGAGAGAGAGACCCAGTACTTC
TRBV6-1,-,TRBJ2-7,-,CASSEPGQGDGLANF,TGTGCCAGCAGTGAACCGGGACAGGGAGACGGACTAGCCAACTTC
TRBV5-1,-,TRBJ1-6,TRBD1,CASSPILYRGGSPLHF,TGCGCCAGCAGCCCCATACTTTACAGGGGGGGCTCACCCCTCCACTTT
TRBV29-1,-,TRBJ1-2,TRBD1,CSVRTGGESGYTF,TGCAGCGTTCGGACAGGGGGCGAATCTGGCTACACCTTC
TRBV29-1,-,TRBJ1-2,-,CSVVSPLRGYTF,TGCAGCGTTGTATCGCCCTTGAGGGGCTACACCTTC
TRBV9,-,TRBJ2-3,-,CASSVGGPSTDTQYF,TGTGCCAGCAGCGTAGGGGGGCCGAGCACAGATACGCAGTATTTT
TRBV10-1,-,TRBJ2-5,TRBD2,CASSDTSDFTMQYF,TGCGCCAGCAGTGATACTAGCGACTTTACGATGCAGTACTTC
TRBV7-3,-,TRBJ1-1,-,CASSFKSSTEAFF,TGTGCCAGCAGCTTTAAATCGTCGACTGAAGCTTTCTTT
TRBV5-1,-,TRBJ2-3,TRBD1,CASSSRTGGHTDTQYF,TGCGCCAGCAGCTCGAGGACAGGGGGACACACAGATACGCAGTATTTT
TRBV6-1,few,TRBJ1-4,TRBD1,CASSEVGLGTGVATNEKLFF,TGTGCCAGCAGTGAAGTAGGCTTGGGGACAGGGGTCGCAACTAATGAAAAACTGTTTTTT
TRBV28,-,TRBJ1-3,-,CASSPFGSSGNTIYF,TGTGCCAGCAGTCCGTTCGGGAGCTCTGGAAACACCATATATTTT
TRBV6-1,few,TRBJ2-7,TRBD1,CASSPGQEISYEQYF,TGTGCCAGCAGTCCGGGACAGGAAATCTCCTACGAGCAGTACTTC
TRBV6-5,once,TRBJ2-7,-,CASRQTAPTYEQYF,TGTGCCAGCAGACAGACAGCCCCTACCTACGAGCAGTACTTC
TRBV6-1,-,TRBJ2-3,TRBD1,CASSADRGRDTQYF,TGTGCCAGCAGTGCCGACAGGGGGAGGGATACGCAGTATTTT
TRBV18,-,TRBJ1-2,TRBD1,CASSLGTEEGYPF,TGTGCCAGCTCACTCGGGACAGAGGAGGGCTACCCCTTC
TRBV28,-,TRBJ2-1,TRBD2,CASSLTSVGSYNEQFF,TGTGCCAGCAGTTTAACTAGCGTAGGCTCCTACAATGAGCAGTTCTTC
TRBV7-9,-,TRBJ1-2,-,CASSLVREWGNYGYTF,TGTGCCAGCAGCTTAGTCCGGGAGTGGGGAAACTATGGCTACACCTTC
TRBV28,-,TRBJ1-5,-,CASSSPGQPQHF,TGTGCCAGCAGTTCCCCCGGGCAGCCCCAGCATTTT
TRBV16,-,TRBJ2-7,TRBD1,CASSHSGQGALEQYF,TGTGCCAGCAGCCACTCGGGACAGGGGGCCCTCGAGCAGTACTTC
TRBV10-3,-,TRBJ2-3,-,CAISPGHPTDTQYF,TGTGCCATCAGTCCGGGACACCCAACAGATACGCAGTATTTT
TRBV7-3,-,TRBJ1-2,TRBD1,CASSLGQGTGYTF,TGTGCCAGCAGCCTGGGACAGGGGACTGGCTACACCTTC
TRBV12-5,-,TRBJ1-2,TRBD1,CASGSTGGLGYTF,TGTGCTAGTGGCTCCACAGGGGGCCTTGGCTACACCTTC
TRBV4-1,-,TRBJ2-7,-,CASSQEGSGTYYEQYF,TGCGCCAGCAGCCAAGAGGGAAGTGGGACTTACTACGAGCAGTACTTC
TRBV11-1,-,TRBJ1-1,TRBD1,CASSRATGAPINEAFF,TGTGCCAGCAGCCGAGCTACAGGGGCTCCTATTAACGAAGCTTTCTTT
TRBV7-9,-,TRBJ2-7,-,CASSFSPYEQYF,TGTGCCAGCAGCTTTAGTCCCTACGAGCAGTACTTC
TRBV27,-,TRBJ2-3,TRBD1,CASSLYRGHTQYF,TGTGCCAGCAGCCTTTACAGGGGACATACGCAGTATTTT
TRBV30,-,TRBJ2-5,-,CAWREDQETQYF,TGTGCCTGGAGGGAGGACCAAGAGACCCAGTACTTC
TRBV7-9,-,TRBJ1-2,-,CASSFAPPAGIPYGYTF,TGTGCCAGCAGCTTCGCCCCCCCCGCAGGAATACCCTATGGCTACACCTTC
TRBV7-2,-,TRBJ2-5,-,CASGQYQETQYF,TGTGCCAGCGGGCAGTACCAAGAGACCCAGTACTTC